This TCR beta chain stems from a study of PD-1 blockade in mismatch repair-deficient tumors. This clone was seen once. Method: immunoSEQ multiplex PCR; TCRdb's copy keeps in-frame clones and lacks some. The table has tens of thousands of clones, approximately 78% seen once. The specimen was peripheral blood, collected 44 weeks after starting pembrolizumab. The TCR sequence derives from an adult with mismatch repair-deficient cancer.

The CDR3 region is CASSAGANPETQYF. CDR3 nucleotides: TGTGCCAGCAGTGCAGGGGCCAATCCAGAGACCCAGTACTTC. The rearrangement uses TRBV6-5 and TRBJ2-5; tentatively, D is TRBD1 (6 bases). CDR1 is MNHEY and CDR2 is SVGAGI in the germline V gene. V shed 5 bases and J shed 4 bases, with 14 bases lying between them. The CDR3 spans 14 residues.